This TCR beta chain stems from a study of T cell changes during pregnancy in multiple sclerosis. The CDR3 contains 15 residues. J gave up 2 bases and V 2 bases, and 4 bases lay outside the gene matches. CDR1 and CDR2 from the germline V gene are SGHRS and YFSETQ. TCRdb's table, derived via immunoSEQ multiplex PCR, lists solely in-frame clones and lacks some. The top ten clones hold approximately 12% of a sample with around 35,000 clones, 90% of them seen once. The sample consisted of CD8+ T cells from peripheral blood mononuclear cells, taken before pregnancy. The V call is TRBV5-1, the J call TRBJ2-3; TRBD2 aligns across 8 bases. This clonotype was sampled from a female donor with multiple sclerosis, enrolled in a pregnancy study. In nucleotides, the CDR3 is TGCGCCAGCAGCTTTCGGGGGGGATTCACAGATACGCAGTATTTT. Encoded protein: CASSFRGGFTDTQYF.